This T cell receptor beta chain derives from a study of OX40 agonist ivuxolimab in advanced cancers. Study context: Treatment received earlier with anti-PD-1, anti-PD-L1 or anti-CTLA-4 agents was allowed, and approximately 40% had some.

In regard to this clone: Its specificity is not known.

Profiling relied on immunoSEQ multiplex PCR, and the TCRdb table lists in-frame clones only, not all of them. The table includes some 64,000 clones, roughly 87% detected once. Study conclusions and caveats: Both CD4+ and CD8+ T cell populations in blood had undergone clonal expansion by week 6 at 0.1 to 3.0 mg/kg. More expanded clones were seen, on average, in CD8+ T cells than in CD4+.

V trimming: 0 bases; J trimming: 6 bases; junction bases outside the gene matches: 4. This CDR3 is 15 amino acids long. Germline CDR1 is SGHTA and CDR2 is FQGTGA. The material was CD4+ or CD8+ T cells sorted from blood, obtained in a trial of the OX40 agonist ivuxolimab. This rearrangement joins TRBV7-3 to TRBJ2-3; TRBD1 matches at 9 bases. The sequence derives from an adult with an advanced solid tumor such as melanoma, head and neck, liver or kidney cancer. CDR3 loop: CASSLTGQGWDTQYF. The CDR3 DNA sequence: TGTGCCAGCAGCTTAACGGGACAGGGTTGGGATACGCAGTATTTT. The whole variable domain, filled in from reference TRBV7-3 and TRBJ2-3, reads GAGVSQTPSNKVTEKGKYVELRCDPISGHTALYWYRQSLGQGPEFLIYFQGTGAADDSGLPNDRFFAVRPEGSVSTLKIQRTERGDSAVYLCASSLTGQGWDTQYFGPGTRLTVL.